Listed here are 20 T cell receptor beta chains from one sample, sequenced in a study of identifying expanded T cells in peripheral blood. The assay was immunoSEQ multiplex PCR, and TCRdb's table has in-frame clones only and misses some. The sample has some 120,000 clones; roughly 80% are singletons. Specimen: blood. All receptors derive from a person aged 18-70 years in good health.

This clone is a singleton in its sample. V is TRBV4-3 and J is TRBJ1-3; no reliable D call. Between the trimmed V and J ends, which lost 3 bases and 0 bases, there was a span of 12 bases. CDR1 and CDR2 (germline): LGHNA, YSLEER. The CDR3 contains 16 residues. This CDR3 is CASSQAARTSGNTIYF. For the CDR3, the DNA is TGCGCCAGCAGCCAGGCGGCACGTACCTCTGGAAACACCATATATTTT.

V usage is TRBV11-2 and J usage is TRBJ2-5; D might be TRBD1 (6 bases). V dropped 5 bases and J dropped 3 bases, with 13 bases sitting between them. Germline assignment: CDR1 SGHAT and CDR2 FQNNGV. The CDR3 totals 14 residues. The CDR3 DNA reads TGTGCCAGCAGCGTACAGGGTCTTGAAGAGACCCAGTACTTC. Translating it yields CASSVQGLEETQYF. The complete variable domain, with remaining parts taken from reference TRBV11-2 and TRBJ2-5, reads EAGVAQSPRYKIIEKRQSVAFWCNPISGHATLYWYQQILGQGPKLLIQFQNNGVVDDSQLPKDRFSAERLKGVDSTLKIQPAKLEDSAVYLCASSVQGLEETQYFGPGTRLLVL.

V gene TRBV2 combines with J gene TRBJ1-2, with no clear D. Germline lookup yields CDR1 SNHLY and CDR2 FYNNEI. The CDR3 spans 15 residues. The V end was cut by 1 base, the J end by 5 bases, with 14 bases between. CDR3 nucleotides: TGTGCCAGCAGTGAAGGCTTGGAACTTACTTATGGCTACACCTTC. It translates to CASSEGLELTYGYTF.

The chain's CDR3 is CASSLIGAGSYEQYF. CDR3 nucleotide sequence: TGTGCCAGCAGCTTGATTGGGGCAGGCAGCTACGAGCAGTACTTC. The chain joins TRBV5-8 to TRBJ2-7; tentatively, D is TRBD1 (5 bases). Trimming pared 1 base from V and 3 bases from J, leaving 14 bases between. Germline lookup yields CDR1 SGHTS and CDR2 YDEGEE. CDR3 length equals 15 residues.

The CDR3 is CASNRGGTDTQYF. CDR3 coding DNA: TGTGCCAGCAACCGGGGGGGCACAGATACGCAGTATTTT. The chain recombines TRBV2 with TRBJ2-3; 7 nucleotides match TRBD2. V gave up 7 bases and J gave up 1 base; unmatched junction bases: 2. Germline CDR1 and CDR2: SNHLY and FYNNEI. The CDR3 length is 13 residues.

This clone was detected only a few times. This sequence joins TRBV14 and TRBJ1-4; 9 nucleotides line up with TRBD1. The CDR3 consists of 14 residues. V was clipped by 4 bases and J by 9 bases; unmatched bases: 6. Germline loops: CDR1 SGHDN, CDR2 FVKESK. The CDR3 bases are TGTGCCAGCAGCCCCGGGACAGGGCACAAAAAACTGTTTTTT. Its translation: CASSPGTGHKKLFF. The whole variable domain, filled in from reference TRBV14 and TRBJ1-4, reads EAGVTQFPSHSVIEKGQTVTLRCDPISGHDNLYWYRRVMGKEIKFLLHFVKESKQDESGMPNNRFLAERTGGTYSTLKVQPAELEDSGVYFCASSPGTGHKKLFFGSGTQLSVL.

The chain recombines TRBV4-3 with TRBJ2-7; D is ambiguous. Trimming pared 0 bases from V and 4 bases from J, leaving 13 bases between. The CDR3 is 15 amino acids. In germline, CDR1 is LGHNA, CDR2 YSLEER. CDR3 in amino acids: CASSQDKGWRYEQYF. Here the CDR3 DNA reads TGCGCCAGCAGCCAAGATAAAGGTTGGCGGTACGAGCAGTACTTC.

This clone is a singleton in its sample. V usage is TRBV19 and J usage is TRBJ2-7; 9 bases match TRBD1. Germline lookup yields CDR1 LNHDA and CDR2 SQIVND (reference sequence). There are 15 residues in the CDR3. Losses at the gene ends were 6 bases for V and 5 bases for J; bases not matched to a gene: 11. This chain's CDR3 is CASRAAGTGSNEQYF. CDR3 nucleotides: TGTGCCAGTAGGGCGGCCGGGACAGGGAGCAACGAGCAGTACTTC.

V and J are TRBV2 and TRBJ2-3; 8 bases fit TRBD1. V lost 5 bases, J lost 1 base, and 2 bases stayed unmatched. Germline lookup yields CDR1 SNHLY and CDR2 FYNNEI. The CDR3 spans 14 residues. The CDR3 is CASSSTGGTDTQYF. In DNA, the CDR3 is TGTGCCAGCAGTTCGACAGGGGGCACAGATACGCAGTATTTT.

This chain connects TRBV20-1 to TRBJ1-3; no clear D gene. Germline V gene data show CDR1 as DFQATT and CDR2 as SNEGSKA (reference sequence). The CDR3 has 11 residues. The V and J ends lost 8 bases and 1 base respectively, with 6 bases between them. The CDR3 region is CSWRSGNTIYF. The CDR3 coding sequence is TGCAGTTGGAGATCTGGAAACACCATATATTTT.

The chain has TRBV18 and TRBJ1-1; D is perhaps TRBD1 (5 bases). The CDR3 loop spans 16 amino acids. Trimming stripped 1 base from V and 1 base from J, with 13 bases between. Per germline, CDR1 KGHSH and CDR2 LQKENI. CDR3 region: CASSPREGQRNTEAFF. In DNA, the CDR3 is TGTGCCAGCTCACCACGGGAGGGGCAAAGGAACACTGAAGCTTTCTTT.

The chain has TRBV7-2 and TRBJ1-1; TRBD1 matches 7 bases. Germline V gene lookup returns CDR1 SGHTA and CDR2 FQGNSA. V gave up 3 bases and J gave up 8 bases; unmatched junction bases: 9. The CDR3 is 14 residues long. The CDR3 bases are TGTGCCAGCAGCTTCTGGACAGGCGGCTCCGAAGCTTTCTTT. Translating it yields CASSFWTGGSEAFF.

The CDR3 sequence is CASSLAVTDNEQYF. The CDR3 DNA follows: TGCGCCAGCAGCTTGGCCGTGACCGATAACGAGCAGTACTTC. This chain joins TRBV5-1 and TRBJ2-5; no clear D. The end of the DNA is better explained by TRBJ2-7, so the J call may be wrong. This CDR3 has 14 residues. Germline-derived CDR1 and CDR2 are SGHRS and YFSETQ.

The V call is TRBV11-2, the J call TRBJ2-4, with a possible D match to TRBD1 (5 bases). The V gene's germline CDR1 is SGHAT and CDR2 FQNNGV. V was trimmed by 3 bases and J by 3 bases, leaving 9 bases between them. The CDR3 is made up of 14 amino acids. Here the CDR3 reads CASSLGLGKNIQYF. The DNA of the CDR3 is TGTGCCAGCAGCTTGGGGCTAGGCAAAAACATTCAGTACTTC.

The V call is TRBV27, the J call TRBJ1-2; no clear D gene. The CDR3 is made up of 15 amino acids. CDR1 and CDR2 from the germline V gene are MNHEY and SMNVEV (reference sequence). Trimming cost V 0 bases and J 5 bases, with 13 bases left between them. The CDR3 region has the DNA TGTGCCAGCAGTTTATCAGCACTGAACCTATATGGCTACACCTTC. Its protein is CASSLSALNLYGYTF.

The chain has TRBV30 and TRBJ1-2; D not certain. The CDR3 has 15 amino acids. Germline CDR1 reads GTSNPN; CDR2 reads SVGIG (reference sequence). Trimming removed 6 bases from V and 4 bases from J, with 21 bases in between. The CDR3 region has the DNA TGTGCCTGCCCCCCCCCGGCAGGAGGTAGCTATGGCTACACCTTC. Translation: CACPPPAGGSYGYTF.

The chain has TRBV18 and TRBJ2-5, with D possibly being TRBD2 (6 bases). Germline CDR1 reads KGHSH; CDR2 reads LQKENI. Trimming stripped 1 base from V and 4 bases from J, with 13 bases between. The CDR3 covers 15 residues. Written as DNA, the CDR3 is TGTGCCAGCTCACCACAGGAGGGAACCCCAGAGACCCAGTACTTC. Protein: CASSPQEGTPETQYF.

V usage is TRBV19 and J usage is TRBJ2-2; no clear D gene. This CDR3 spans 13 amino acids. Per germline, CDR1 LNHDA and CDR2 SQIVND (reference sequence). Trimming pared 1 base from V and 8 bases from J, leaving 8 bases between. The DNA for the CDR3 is TGTGCCAGTAGTATAGTCTCTGGGGGGGAGCTGTTTTTT. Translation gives CASSIVSGGELFF.

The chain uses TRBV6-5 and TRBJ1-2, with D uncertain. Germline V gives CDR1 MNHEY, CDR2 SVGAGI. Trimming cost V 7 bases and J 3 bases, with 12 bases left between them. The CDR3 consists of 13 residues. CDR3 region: CASTSAVDYGYTF. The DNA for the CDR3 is TGTGCCAGCACCTCGGCAGTTGACTATGGCTACACCTTC.

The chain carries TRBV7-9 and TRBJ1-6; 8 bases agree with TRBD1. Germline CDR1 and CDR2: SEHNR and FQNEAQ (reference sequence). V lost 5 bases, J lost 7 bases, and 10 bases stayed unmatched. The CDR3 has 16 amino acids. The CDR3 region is CASSDPAGQANSPLHF. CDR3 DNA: TGTGCCAGCAGCGACCCCGCGGGACAGGCGAATTCACCCCTCCACTTT.